The 11 T cell receptor beta chains below all came from one sample that was sequenced in a study of T cell responses to AZD1222 COVID-19 vaccine (dated by TCRdb to the early 2020s). This specimen's time point label, interpreted: baseline before first vaccination. The library was built by means of the immunoSEQ multiplex PCR assay. The immuneACCESS repertoire file appears here via TCRdb, limited to in-frame rearrangements. These files lack a portion of the clones; in checked studies, under half of the deficit traces to unresolved V genes, and the cause of the others is not known. This sample holds 75,000 to 90,000 clones; around 90% were observed only once. Less than 2.5% of the sample goes to the ten largest clones. The sample was peripheral blood, taken on day 0 of AZD1222 vaccination. The source is an adult in good health.

The chain is built from TRBV9 and TRBJ2-7; 7 positions match TRBD1. The germline CDR1 and CDR2 sequences are SGDLS and YYNGEE. This CDR3 region has 14 residues. The trim removed 3 bases at V and 3 bases at J, leaving 6 bases unmatched. The chain's CDR3 is CASSATGANYEQYF. The CDR3 nucleotides are TGTGCCAGCAGCGCAACAGGGGCTAACTACGAGCAGTACTTC.

The CDR3 coding sequence is TGTGCCAGCAGCCCGACAGAATCCTACGAGCAGTACTTC. This encodes CASSPTESYEQYF. The chain employs TRBV7-9 and TRBJ2-7; perhaps TRBD1 as D (5 bases). The CDR3 covers 13 residues. With 5 bases removed from V and 1 base from J, the gap between germline ends came to 9 bases. The germline gives CDR1 SEHNR, CDR2 FQNEAQ (reference sequence).

This clone was recorded only once. The V and J genes are TRBV18 and TRBJ1-5, with 7 bases that match TRBD1. The V gene's germline CDR1 is KGHSH and CDR2 LQKENI. The junction had 6 bases not matched to a gene; V was cut back by 4 bases and J by 6 bases. This CDR3 comprises 14 residues. Written as DNA, the CDR3 is TGTGCCAGCTCACTAGACAGGGAAGGTCAGCCCCAGCATTTT. Its protein product is CASSLDREGQPQHF.

The chain has TRBV7-8 and TRBJ1-5; D gene unclear. CDR3 length equals 14 residues. V shed 8 bases and J shed 7 bases, with 18 bases lying between them. CDR1 and CDR2 from the germline V gene are SGHVS and FQNEAQ. As DNA, the CDR3 is TGTGCCAGCGGCCAGGAGTCCACCGGGCAGCCCCAGCATTTT. Its protein is CASGQESTGQPQHF.

The chain employs TRBV5-8 and TRBJ2-5, with TRBD2 matching over 10 bases. V was clipped by 4 bases and J by 5 bases; unmatched bases: 5. CDR3 length: 14 amino acids. CDR1 SGHTS and CDR2 YDEGEE come from the germline V gene. The CDR3 is CASSLTSGRETQYF. The CDR3 DNA reads as TGTGCCAGCAGCCTGACTAGCGGGCGGGAGACCCAGTACTTC.

CDR3 region: CASRDRGKANEKLFF. CDR3 DNA sequence: TGTGCCAGTCGCGACAGGGGGAAGGCTAATGAAAAACTGTTTTTT. The chain links TRBV6-5 to TRBJ1-4; TRBD1 matches 9 bases. The CDR3 has 15 residues. From germline, CDR1 is MNHEY and CDR2 SVGAGI. Trimming at V came to 9 bases and at J to 3 bases, leaving 8 bases not matched to a gene.

The V and J genes are TRBV18 and TRBJ1-2; D is uncertain. The V and J ends lost 1 base and 0 bases respectively, with 12 bases between them. The CDR3 totals 16 residues. From germline, CDR1 is KGHSH and CDR2 LQKENI. The CDR3: CASSPQGSDANYGYTF. CDR3 in DNA: TGTGCCAGCTCACCACAGGGCAGCGATGCTAACTATGGCTACACCTTC.

The chain recombines TRBV4-1 with TRBJ1-5, with D possibly TRBD1 on 5 matching bases. Trimming pared 3 bases from V and 0 bases from J, leaving 12 bases between. This CDR3 has 16 amino acids. Germline V gene lookup returns CDR1 MGHRA and CDR2 YSYEKL. CDR3 loop: CASSQGETASNQPQHF. For the CDR3, the DNA is TGCGCCAGCAGCCAGGGGGAGACTGCTAGCAATCAGCCCCAGCATTTT.

The chain links TRBV18 to TRBJ1-2; the match to TRBD1 covers 7 bases. Germline assignment: CDR1 KGHSH and CDR2 LQKENI. Trimming cost V 4 bases and J 2 bases; bases outside gene matches: 10. The CDR3 runs 16 residues. The CDR3 bases are TGTGCCAGCTCACAGAGTCAAACAGGGGCGAACTATGGCTACACCTTC. Translating gives CASSQSQTGANYGYTF.

The rearrangement uses TRBV6-5 and TRBJ2-2; no firm D call. V was shortened by 0 bases and J by 5 bases, with 7 bases between the two germline ends. Germline CDR1 MNHEY, CDR2 SVGAGI. CDR3 length equals 14 residues. The CDR3 bases are TGTGCCAGCAGTTACTCGATGGAGACCGGGGAGCTGTTTTTT. It encodes CASSYSMETGELFF.

The chain has TRBV9 and TRBJ1-2; 8 nucleotides match TRBD1. Trimming took 0 bases from V and 3 from J; bases not matched to a gene: 7. There are 16 residues in the CDR3. CDR1 and CDR2 (germline): SGDLS, YYNGEE. The CDR3 DNA reads TGTGCCAGCAGCGTAGAAGGGACAGGACTTTACTATGGCTACACCTTC. Translation: CASSVEGTGLYYGYTF. The whole variable domain, filled in from reference TRBV9 and TRBJ1-2, reads DSGVTQTPKHLITATGQRVTLRCSPRSGDLSVYWYQQSLDQGLQFLIQYYNGEERAKGNILERFSAQQFPDLHSELNLSSLELGDSALYFCASSVEGTGLYYGYTFGSGTRLTVV.